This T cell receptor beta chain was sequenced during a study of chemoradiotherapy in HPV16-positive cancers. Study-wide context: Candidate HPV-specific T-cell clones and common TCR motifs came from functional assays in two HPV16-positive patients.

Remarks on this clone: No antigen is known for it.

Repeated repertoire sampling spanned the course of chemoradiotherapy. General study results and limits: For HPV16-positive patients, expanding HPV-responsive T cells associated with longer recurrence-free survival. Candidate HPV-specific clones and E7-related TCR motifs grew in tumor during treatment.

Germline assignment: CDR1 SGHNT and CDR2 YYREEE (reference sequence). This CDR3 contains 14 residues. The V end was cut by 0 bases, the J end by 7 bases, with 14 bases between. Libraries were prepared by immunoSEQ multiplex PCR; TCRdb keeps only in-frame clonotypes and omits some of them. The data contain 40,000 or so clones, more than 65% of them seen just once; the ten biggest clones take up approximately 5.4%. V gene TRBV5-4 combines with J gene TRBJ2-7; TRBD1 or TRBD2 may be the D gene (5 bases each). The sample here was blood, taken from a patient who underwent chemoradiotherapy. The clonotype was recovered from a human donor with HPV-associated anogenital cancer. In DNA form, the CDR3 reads TGTGCCAGCAGCTTGGCGGGGCTCTATCGAGAGCAGTACTTC. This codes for CASSLAGLYREQYF.